This T cell receptor (beta chain) stems from a study of T cell changes during pregnancy in multiple sclerosis. Assay: immunoSEQ multiplex PCR; the TCRdb copy retains only in-frame clones and omits some. The sample consists of just under 85,000 clones, about 89% of them appearing once. Trimming took 1 base from V and 10 from J; bases not matched to a gene: 11. Germline loops: CDR1 MGHRA, CDR2 YSYEKL. This CDR3 is built from 15 residues. The origin of this receptor is a female donor with multiple sclerosis, enrolled in a pregnancy study. Sample: peripheral blood, taken in the first trimester of pregnancy. J is TRBJ1-1 and V is TRBV4-1, with 8 bases that match TRBD1. The CDR3 region is CASSQADRVDGVAFF. The CDR3 region has the DNA TGCGCCAGCAGCCAAGCGGACAGGGTCGACGGTGTAGCTTTCTTT.